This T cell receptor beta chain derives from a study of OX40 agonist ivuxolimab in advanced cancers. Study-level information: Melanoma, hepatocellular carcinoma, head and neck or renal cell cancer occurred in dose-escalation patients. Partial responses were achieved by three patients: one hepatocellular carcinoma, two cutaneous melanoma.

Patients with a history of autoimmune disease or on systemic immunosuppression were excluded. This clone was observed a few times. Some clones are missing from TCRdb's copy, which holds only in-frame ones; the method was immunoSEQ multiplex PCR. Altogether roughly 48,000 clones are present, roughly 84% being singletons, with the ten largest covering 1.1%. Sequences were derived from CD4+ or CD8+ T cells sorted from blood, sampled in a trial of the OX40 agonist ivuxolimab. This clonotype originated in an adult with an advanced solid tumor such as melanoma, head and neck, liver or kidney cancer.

This CDR3 reads CASRRQDLSYEQYF. As DNA, the CDR3 is TGTGCCAGCAGAAGACAGGACCTTTCCTACGAGCAGTACTTC. V is TRBV6-1 and J is TRBJ2-7; D possibly corresponds to TRBD1 (6 bases). Germline loops: CDR1 MNHNS, CDR2 SASEGT. The CDR3 is 14 amino acids. Between the trimmed V and J ends, which lost 6 bases and 1 base, there was a span of 13 bases.